The sequence of this T cell receptor (beta chain) was determined in a study of blood T cells in healthy people across ages. The CDR3 covers 13 residues. Germline-derived CDR1 and CDR2 are SQVTM and ANQGSEA. V was clipped by 4 bases and J by 10 bases; unmatched bases: 10. As regards this clonotype: The antigen remains unidentified.

A sample-barcoded 5' primer and a J-beta primer mix were used in a second PCR of roughly 7 to 11 cycles. A single record per CDR3 protein comes from TCRdb applying MiXCR to the 5' RACE reads. Of hundreds of thousands of distinct CDR3 sequences listed, roughly 21% are singletons. Overall study results and limits: Researchers judged that diversity estimates from one million T cells fell short of true values.

The TCR sequence derives from an older man in good health. This chain connects TRBV29-1 to TRBJ1-1; TRBD1 agrees at 9 bases. The sequenced sample consisted of blood. The CDR3 nucleotides are TGCAGCGTTGTTCTCGGTGGGGACAGGGCAGCTTTCTTT. It specifies CSVVLGGDRAAFF. The full variable domain, in which reference TRBV29-1 and TRBJ1-1 provide the parts outside the CDR3, is SAVISQKPSRDICQRGTSLTIQCQVDSQVTMMFWYRQQPGQSLTLIATANQGSEATYESGFVIDKFPISRPNLTFSTLTVSNMSPEDSSIYLCSVVLGGDRAAFFGQGTRLTVV.